The subject of this entry is one T cell receptor beta chain. Its antigen remains unknown. V shed 1 base and J shed 4 bases, with 14 bases lying between them. CDR1 is MNHEY and CDR2 is SVGEGT in the germline V gene. There are 16 residues in the CDR3. The sample is drawn from a study of molecular identifiers for immune sequencing clone quantification. Previously described methods and listed TCR primers were employed for the bulk TCR libraries. TCRdb passed the PCR reads through MiXCR, listing each CDR3 protein once. The sample lists about 320,000 distinct CDR3 sequences; over 20% were seen once. The study, taken as a whole, reports: Whereas naive cells kept under 1% of molecules in clones above 20 RNA copies, such clones held over 99% in effectors.

The J gene is TRBJ1-5, the V gene TRBV6-2 or TRBV6-3, with D uncertain. The sequencing sample was made of naive CD8+ T cells from blood, with Jurkat cell RNA spiked in. Subset denoted: FACS-sorted CD8+CD4-CCR7+CD45RA+ naive T cells. This sequence originates from a human donor in good health. Some libraries in this study had Jurkat cell RNA spiked in. The CDR3 is CASSYWRVQVNQPQHF. In DNA, the CDR3 is TGTGCCAGCAGTTACTGGAGGGTGCAGGTAAATCAGCCCCAGCATTTT.